This is a list of T cell receptor beta chains from one sample in a study of CD8 T cells in ankylosing spondylitis. One entry per CDR3 protein results from TCRdb running MiXCR on the 5' RACE reads. The data contain 270,000 or so distinct CDR3 sequences, roughly 18% of them singletons. Specimen: blood, either unsorted or a sorted T cell fraction (not recorded which). The receptor source for this set is a male donor with ankylosing spondylitis or in good health (not recorded which). Both conserved end residues are part of each CDR3. The D gene is left open where the match is weak. Only part of the rows carry a size: once, few, many, or a class if the clone is expanded.

d_call,cdr3_length,v_call,clone_size,j_call,cdr3_nt,cdr3_aa
NA,12,TRBV12-3/TRBV12-4,few,TRBJ2-7,TGTGCCAGCAAGGGGAGTAACGACGAGCAGTACTTC,CASKGSNDEQYF
NA,12,TRBV7-6,many,TRBJ2-7,TGTGCCAGCAGCTTAGTGGGGTCCGAGCAGTACTTC,CASSLVGSEQYF
NA,14,TRBV29-1,NA,TRBJ2-1,TGCAGCGTTGAATGGACAGAATTCTACAATGAGCAGTTCTTC,CSVEWTEFYNEQFF
TRBD1,14,TRBV6-2/TRBV6-3,NA,TRBJ1-6,TGTGCCAGCAGCCGGGACAGGGGTGTTTCACCCCTCCACTTT,CASSRDRGVSPLHF
NA,14,TRBV7-3,few,TRBJ2-7,TGTGCCAGCAGCCCCACGGGGGGCGAGTACGAGCAGTACTTC,CASSPTGGEYEQYF
NA,16,TRBV12-3/TRBV12-4,NA,TRBJ2-3,TGTGCCAGCAGTTTCGCGGGCAGATTTAGCACAGATACGCAGTATTTT,CASSFAGRFSTDTQYF
NA,15,TRBV24-1,few,TRBJ2-7,TGTGCCACCAGTGATGATCCTACACCTTGCTACGAGCAGTACTTC,CATSDDPTPCYEQYF
NA,12,TRBV4-1,NA,TRBJ1-2,TGCGCCAGCAGCCACCAGGGATATGGCTACACCTTC,CASSHQGYGYTF
NA,15,TRBV2,few,TRBJ2-1,TGTGCCAGCAGTGAAGGAACAACCCGAGGGGATGAGCAGTTCTTC,CASSEGTTRGDEQFF
TRBD1,14,TRBV4-1,many,TRBJ2-7,TGTGCCAGCAGCCCTGGACAGGGCGGGTACGAGCAGTACTTC,CASSPGQGGYEQYF
NA,11,TRBV29-1,NA,TRBJ2-2,TGCAGCGTTAGAGGGCTCGGGGAGCTGTTTTTT,CSVRGLGELFF
NA,17,TRBV6-5,NA,TRBJ1-1,TGTGCCAGCAGTTACGCCCTGGGTGAGTCCTTGAACACTGAAGCTTTCTTT,CASSYALGESLNTEAFF
TRBD1,12,TRBV7-9,few,TRBJ2-1,TGTGCCAGCAGCTCCCAGACAGGGCCCCATTTCTTC,CASSSQTGPHFF
NA,13,TRBV7-3,NA,TRBJ2-3,TGTGCCAGCAGCTCCGGTGATCTGGATACGCAGTATTTT,CASSSGDLDTQYF
TRBD2,19,TRBV5-6,few,TRBJ2-1,TGTGCCAGCAGCTCTTCCGGGACAGGGCTAGCGGGAGGGGACAATGAGCAGTTCTTC,CASSSSGTGLAGGDNEQFF
NA,14,TRBV10-3,few,TRBJ2-5,TGTGCCACAGGCCCGACGGGAATTTCGGAGACCCAGTACTTC,CATGPTGISETQYF
NA,15,TRBV5-1,few,TRBJ2-7,TGCGCCAGCAGCTTATCCGGGAGCAATAAGAACGAGCAGTACTTC,CASSLSGSNKNEQYF
NA,15,TRBV27,NA,TRBJ2-7,TGTGCCAGCAGTCAACGGGGGGCTAGCTCCTACGAGCAGTACTTC,CASSQRGASSYEQYF
TRBD1,15,TRBV6-1,NA,TRBJ2-1,TGTGCCAGCAGGCAGGGGACAGGGGGCACGAATGAGCAGTTCTTC,CASRQGTGGTNEQFF
TRBD2,15,TRBV5-6,many,TRBJ2-7,TGTGCCAGCAGCCACCCGACTAGCGGGCTTTACGAGCAGTACTTC,CASSHPTSGLYEQYF
NA,15,TRBV12-3/TRBV12-4,NA,TRBJ2-1,TGTGCCAGCAGTTTTCCTCTGACGACCTACAATGAGCAGTTCTTC,CASSFPLTTYNEQFF
NA,10,TRBV29-1,many,TRBJ2-1,TGCAGCGTGGAATACAATGAGCAGTTCTTC,CSVEYNEQFF
NA,14,TRBV12-3/TRBV12-4,few,TRBJ2-7,TGTGCCAGCGGATTAGCCCCGGGAGTTTCCGAGCAGTACTTC,CASGLAPGVSEQYF
NA,9,TRBV20-1,NA,TRBJ1-2,TGCAGTGCTGGGGTTGGACGCACCTTC,CSAGVGRTF
NA,14,TRBV10-3,NA,TRBJ2-6,TGTGCCATCAGTGATGAGGGTGCTGCCAACGTCCTGACTTTC,CAISDEGAANVLTF
NA,13,TRBV7-7,few,TRBJ2-5,TGTGCTAGCAGCCTATATCGTTCAGAGACCCAGTACTTC,CASSLYRSETQYF
NA,14,TRBV7-9,few,TRBJ2-5,TGTGCCAGCAGCCAACTAGCAGACCAAGAGACCCAGTACTTC,CASSQLADQETQYF
NA,16,TRBV5-5,few,TRBJ2-1,TGTGCCAGCAGCTTGGAACAGGACCTCACCTACAATGAGCAGTTCTTC,CASSLEQDLTYNEQFF
NA,15,TRBV7-6,few,TRBJ1-1,TGTGCCAGCAGCTTAGGAGGGCTGGGTAGCACTGAAGCTTTCTTT,CASSLGGLGSTEAFF
NA,12,TRBV12-3/TRBV12-4,many,TRBJ2-1,TGTGCCAGCCGAGGGCCCTACAATGAGCAGTTCTTC,CASRGPYNEQFF
NA,16,TRBV4-3,few,TRBJ2-1,TGCGCCAGCAGCCAATCGGCGGACGGAGGGTGGGATGAGCAGTTCTTC,CASSQSADGGWDEQFF
TRBD2,15,TRBV5-1,NA,TRBJ2-7,TGCGCCAGCAGCTCATCGACTAGCGGGAGTTACGAGCAGTACTTC,CASSSSTSGSYEQYF
TRBD1,14,TRBV29-1,few,TRBJ2-7,TGCAGCGTTGCGGGGACAGGGGACTCCTACGAGCAGTACTTC,CSVAGTGDSYEQYF
TRBD2,16,TRBV5-6,NA,TRBJ2-1,TGTGCCAGCAGCTTGGGGACTAGCGGGAGTGGGAATGAGCAGTTCTTC,CASSLGTSGSGNEQFF
NA,12,TRBV7-7,once,TRBJ2-2,TGTGCTAGCAGCACGGTTTCCGGGGAGCTGTTTTTT,CASSTVSGELFF
NA,15,TRBV6-1,many,TRBJ2-1,TGTGCCAGCAGCGAAATAGCGAAAGGCTACAATGAGCAGTTCTTC,CASSEIAKGYNEQFF
NA,18,TRBV12-3/TRBV12-4,NA,TRBJ1-1,TGTGCCAGCAGTTTCCCGGACAGTGACCACCTTATGAACACTGAAGCTTTCTTT,CASSFPDSDHLMNTEAFF
NA,13,TRBV7-3,many,TRBJ2-1,TGTGCCAGCAGCTTAGACATCTACAATGAGCAGTTCTTC,CASSLDIYNEQFF
TRBD2,15,TRBV20-1,NA,TRBJ2-3,TGCAGTGCTAGAGATACCCTAGCGGGAGGGAAGCCGCAGTATTTT,CSARDTLAGGKPQYF
NA,14,TRBV9,NA,TRBJ2-1,TGTGCCAGCAGCGGAGCCGGGCCTTGGGATGAGCAGTTCTTC,CASSGAGPWDEQFF
NA,13,TRBV5-5,few,TRBJ2-1,TGTGCCAGCAGCTTGTACTCCGCGGTTGAGCAGTTCTTC,CASSLYSAVEQFF
NA,19,TRBV29-1,many,TRBJ2-1,TGCAGCGTTGTGACGTGGGTAGCGGGTGCCGAGGGGGGCTACAATGAGCAGTTCTTC,CSVVTWVAGAEGGYNEQFF
NA,13,TRBV29-1,NA,TRBJ2-7,TGCAGCGCCCTCGGTGGCGTCTCCTACGAGCAGTACTTC,CSALGGVSYEQYF